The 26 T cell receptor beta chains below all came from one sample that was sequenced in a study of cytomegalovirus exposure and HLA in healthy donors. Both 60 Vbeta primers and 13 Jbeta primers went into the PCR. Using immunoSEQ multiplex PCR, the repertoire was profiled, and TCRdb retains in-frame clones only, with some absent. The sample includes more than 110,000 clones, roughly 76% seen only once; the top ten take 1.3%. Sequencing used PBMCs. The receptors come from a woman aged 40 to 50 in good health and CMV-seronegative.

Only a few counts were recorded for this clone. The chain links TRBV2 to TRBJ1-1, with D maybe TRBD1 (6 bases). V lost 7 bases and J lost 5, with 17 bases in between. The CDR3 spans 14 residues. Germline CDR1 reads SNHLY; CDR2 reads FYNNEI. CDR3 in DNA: TGTGCCAGCATAAGAGGGACAAGGGGTACTGAAGCTTTCTTT. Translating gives CASIRGTRGTEAFF.

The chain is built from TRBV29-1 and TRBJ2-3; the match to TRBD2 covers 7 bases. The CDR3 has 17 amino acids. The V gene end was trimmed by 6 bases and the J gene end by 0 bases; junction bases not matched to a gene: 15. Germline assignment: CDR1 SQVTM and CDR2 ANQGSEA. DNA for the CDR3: TGCAGCGTCAGACTAGCATCTGGAACGTCTAGCACAGATACGCAGTATTTT. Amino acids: CSVRLASGTSSTDTQYF.

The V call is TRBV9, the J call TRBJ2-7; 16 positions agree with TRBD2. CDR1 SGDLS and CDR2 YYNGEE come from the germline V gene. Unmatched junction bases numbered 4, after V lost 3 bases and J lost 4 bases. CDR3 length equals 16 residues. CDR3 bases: TGTGCCAGCAGCGCCGGGACTAGCGGGGGGGGGTACGAGCAGTACTTC. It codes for CASSAGTSGGGYEQYF.

The CDR3 nucleotides are TGTGCCAGCAGCAAACAGGGCGGGGGCACTGAAGCTTTCTTT. Its protein is CASSKQGGGTEAFF. The chain couples TRBV9 to TRBJ1-1, with D perhaps matching TRBD1 (6 bases). Germline CDR1 SGDLS, CDR2 YYNGEE. Trimming took 4 bases from V and 4 from J, leaving 14 bases between them. The CDR3 is made up of 14 amino acids.

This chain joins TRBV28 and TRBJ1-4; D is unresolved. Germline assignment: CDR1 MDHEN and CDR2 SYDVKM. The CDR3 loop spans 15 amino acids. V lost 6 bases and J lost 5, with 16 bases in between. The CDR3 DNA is TGTGCCAGCAGGGGTACTCAGCTGCGGAATGAAAAACTGTTTTTT. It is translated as CASRGTQLRNEKLFF.

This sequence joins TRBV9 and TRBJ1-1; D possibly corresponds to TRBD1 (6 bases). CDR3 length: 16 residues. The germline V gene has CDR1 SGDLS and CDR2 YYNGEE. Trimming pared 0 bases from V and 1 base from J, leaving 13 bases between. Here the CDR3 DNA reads TGTGCCAGCAGCGTAGGGGGGGGGCTAGGGAACACTGAAGCTTTCTTT. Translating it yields CASSVGGGLGNTEAFF.

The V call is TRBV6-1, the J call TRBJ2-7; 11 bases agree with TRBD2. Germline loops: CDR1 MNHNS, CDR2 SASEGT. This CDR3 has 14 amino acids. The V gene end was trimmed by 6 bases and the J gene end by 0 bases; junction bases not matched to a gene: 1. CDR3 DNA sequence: TGTGCCAGCAGAACTAGCGGGGGCTCCTACGAGCAGTACGTC. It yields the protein CASRTSGGSYEQYV.

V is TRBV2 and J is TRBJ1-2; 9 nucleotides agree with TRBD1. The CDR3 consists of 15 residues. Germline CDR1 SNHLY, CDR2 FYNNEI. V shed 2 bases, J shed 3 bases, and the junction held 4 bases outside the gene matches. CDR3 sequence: CASSETDRGDYGYTF. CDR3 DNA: TGTGCCAGCAGTGAAACCGACAGGGGGGACTATGGCTACACCTTC.

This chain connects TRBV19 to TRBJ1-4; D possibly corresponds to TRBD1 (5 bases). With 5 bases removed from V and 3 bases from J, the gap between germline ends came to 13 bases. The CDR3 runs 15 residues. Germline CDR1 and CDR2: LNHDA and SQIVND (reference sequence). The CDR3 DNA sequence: TGTGCCAGTAGTCCGCGGCGGGGGGCTAATGAAAAACTGTTTTTT. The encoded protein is CASSPRRGANEKLFF.

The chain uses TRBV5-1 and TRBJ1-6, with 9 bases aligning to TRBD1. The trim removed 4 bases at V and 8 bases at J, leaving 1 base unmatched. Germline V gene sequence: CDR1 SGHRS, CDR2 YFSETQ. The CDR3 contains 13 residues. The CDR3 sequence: CASSRTGDSPLHF. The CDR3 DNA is TGCGCCAGCAGCCGGACAGGGGATTCACCCCTCCACTTT. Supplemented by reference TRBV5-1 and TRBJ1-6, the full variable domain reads KAGVTQTPRYLIKTRGQQVTLSCSPISGHRSVSWYQQTPGQGLQFLFEYFSETQRNKGNFPGRFSGRQFSNSRSEMNVSTLELGDSALYLCASSRTGDSPLHFGNGTRLTVT.

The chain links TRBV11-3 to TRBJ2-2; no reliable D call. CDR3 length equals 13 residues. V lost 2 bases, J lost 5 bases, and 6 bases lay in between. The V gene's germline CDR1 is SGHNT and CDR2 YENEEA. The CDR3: CASSLPDTGELFF. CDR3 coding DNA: TGTGCCAGCAGCTTACCAGATACCGGGGAGCTGTTTTTT.

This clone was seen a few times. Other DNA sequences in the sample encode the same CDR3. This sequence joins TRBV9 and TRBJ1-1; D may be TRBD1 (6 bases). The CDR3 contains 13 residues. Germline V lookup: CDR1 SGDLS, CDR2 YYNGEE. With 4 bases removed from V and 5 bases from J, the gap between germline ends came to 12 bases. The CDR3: CASSQGGGTEAFF. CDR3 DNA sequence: TGTGCCAGCAGCCAAGGGGGTGGTACTGAAGCTTTCTTT.

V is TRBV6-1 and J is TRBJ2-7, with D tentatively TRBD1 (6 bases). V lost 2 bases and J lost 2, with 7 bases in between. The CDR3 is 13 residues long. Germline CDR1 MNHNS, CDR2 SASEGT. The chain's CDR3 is CASSENRAYEQYF. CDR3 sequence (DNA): TGTGCCAGCAGTGAAAACAGGGCCTACGAGCAGTACTTC.

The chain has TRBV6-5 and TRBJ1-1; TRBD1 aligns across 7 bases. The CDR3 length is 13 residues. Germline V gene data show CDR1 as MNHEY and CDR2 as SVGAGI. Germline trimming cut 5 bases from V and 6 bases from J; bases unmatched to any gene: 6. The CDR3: CASSAGTAPEAFF. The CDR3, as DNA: TGTGCCAGCAGTGCCGGGACAGCGCCTGAAGCTTTCTTT.

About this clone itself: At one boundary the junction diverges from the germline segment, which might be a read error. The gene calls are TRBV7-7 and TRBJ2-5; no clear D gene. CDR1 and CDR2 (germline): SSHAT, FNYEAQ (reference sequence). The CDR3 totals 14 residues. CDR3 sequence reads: CASSLVGAKETQYF. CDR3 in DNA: TGTGCTAGCAGCTTAGTGGGCGCTAAAGAGACCCAGTACTTC.

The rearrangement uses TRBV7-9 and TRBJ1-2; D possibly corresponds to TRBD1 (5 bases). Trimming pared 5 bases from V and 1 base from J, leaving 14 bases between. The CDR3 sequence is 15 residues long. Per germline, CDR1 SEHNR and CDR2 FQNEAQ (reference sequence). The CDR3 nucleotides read TGTGCCAGCAGCCTAACAGGATCCGATAACTATGGCTACACCTTC. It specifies CASSLTGSDNYGYTF.

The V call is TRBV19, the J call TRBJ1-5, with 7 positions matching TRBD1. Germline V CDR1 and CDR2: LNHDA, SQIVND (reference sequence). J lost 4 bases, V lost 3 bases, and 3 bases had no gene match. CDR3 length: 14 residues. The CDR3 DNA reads TGTGCCAGTAGTATGTCAGGGGGAAATCAGCCCCAGCATTTT. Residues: CASSMSGGNQPQHF.

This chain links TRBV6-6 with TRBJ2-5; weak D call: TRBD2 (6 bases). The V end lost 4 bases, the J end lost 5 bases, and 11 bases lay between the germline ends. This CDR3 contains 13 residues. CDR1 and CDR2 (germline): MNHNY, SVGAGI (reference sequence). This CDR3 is CASSWGDSETQYF. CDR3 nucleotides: TGTGCCAGCAGTTGGGGGGACTCCGAGACCCAGTACTTC.

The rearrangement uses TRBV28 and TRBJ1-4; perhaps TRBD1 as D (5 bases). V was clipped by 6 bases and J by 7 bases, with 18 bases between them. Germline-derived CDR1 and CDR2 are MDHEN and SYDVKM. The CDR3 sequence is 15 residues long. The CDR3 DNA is TGTGCCAGCAGCACACCCGGGGGGGGAAGTGAAAAACTGTTTTTT. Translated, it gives CASSTPGGGSEKLFF.

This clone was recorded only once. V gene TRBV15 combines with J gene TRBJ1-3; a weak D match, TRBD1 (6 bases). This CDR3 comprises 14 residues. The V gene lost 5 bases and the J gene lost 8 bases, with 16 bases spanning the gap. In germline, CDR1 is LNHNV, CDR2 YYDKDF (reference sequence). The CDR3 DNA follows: TGTGCCACCAGCTCCCAGGACAGAGAAGACACCATATATTTT. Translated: CATSSQDREDTIYF.

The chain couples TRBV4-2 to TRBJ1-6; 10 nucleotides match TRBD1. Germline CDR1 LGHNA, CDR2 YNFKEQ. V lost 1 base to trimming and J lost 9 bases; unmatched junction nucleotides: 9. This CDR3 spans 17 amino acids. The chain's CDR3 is CASSQVISGQGSSPLHF. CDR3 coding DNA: TGTGCCAGCAGCCAAGTCATTTCGGGACAGGGGTCTTCACCCCTCCACTTT.

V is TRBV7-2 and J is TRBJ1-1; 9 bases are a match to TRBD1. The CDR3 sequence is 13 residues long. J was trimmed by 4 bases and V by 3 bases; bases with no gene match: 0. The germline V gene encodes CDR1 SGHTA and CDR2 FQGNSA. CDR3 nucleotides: TGTGCCAGCAGCTTGACAGGGGGCACTGAAGCTTTCTTT. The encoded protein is CASSLTGGTEAFF.

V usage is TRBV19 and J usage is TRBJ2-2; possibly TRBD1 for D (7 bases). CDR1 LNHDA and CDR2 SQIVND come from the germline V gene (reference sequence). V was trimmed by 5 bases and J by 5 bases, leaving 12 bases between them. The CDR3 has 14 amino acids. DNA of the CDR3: TGTGCCAGTAGTCTCAGGGGGAGGACCGGGGAGCTGTTTTTT. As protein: CASSLRGRTGELFF.

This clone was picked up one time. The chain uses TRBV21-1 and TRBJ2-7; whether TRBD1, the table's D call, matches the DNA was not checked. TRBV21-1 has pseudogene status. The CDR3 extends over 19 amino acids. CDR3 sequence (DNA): TGTGCCAGCAGCAAAGGATTAGACAGGGAAGATTTTAAGTTCTACGAGCAGTACGTC. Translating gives CASSKGLDREDFKFYEQYV.

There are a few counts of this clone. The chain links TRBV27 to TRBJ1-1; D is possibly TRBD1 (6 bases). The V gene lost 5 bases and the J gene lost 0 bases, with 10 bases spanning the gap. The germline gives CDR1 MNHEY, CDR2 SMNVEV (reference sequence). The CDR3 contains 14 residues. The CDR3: CASSLTGMNTEAFF. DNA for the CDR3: TGTGCCAGCAGTCTTACAGGGATGAACACTGAAGCTTTCTTT.

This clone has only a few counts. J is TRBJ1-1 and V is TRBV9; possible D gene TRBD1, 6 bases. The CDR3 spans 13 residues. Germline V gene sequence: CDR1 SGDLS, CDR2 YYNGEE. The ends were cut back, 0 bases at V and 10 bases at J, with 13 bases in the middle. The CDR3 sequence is CASSVGRGPAAFF. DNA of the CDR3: TGTGCCAGCAGCGTAGGCAGGGGACCTGCAGCTTTCTTT.